This T cell receptor beta chain is drawn from a study of control samples from healthy donors and cancer patients. Clones were read by immunoSEQ multiplex PCR, and TCRdb kept only the in-frame ones, dropping some. The table records about 150,000 clones, 85% to 90% of them present only once. Germline lookup yields CDR1 SGHDN and CDR2 FVKESK. The CDR3 sequence is 16 residues long. V lost 4 bases to trimming and J lost 0 bases, with 12 bases between them. V and J are TRBV14 and TRBJ1-4, with a possible D match to TRBD1 (5 bases). This sequence was found in a man between 18 and 35 years old in good health. The sample taken for sequencing was blood. The CDR3 DNA is TGTGCCAGCAGCCCACGACAGATTGCAACTAATGAAAAACTGTTTTTT. Its translation: CASSPRQIATNEKLFF.